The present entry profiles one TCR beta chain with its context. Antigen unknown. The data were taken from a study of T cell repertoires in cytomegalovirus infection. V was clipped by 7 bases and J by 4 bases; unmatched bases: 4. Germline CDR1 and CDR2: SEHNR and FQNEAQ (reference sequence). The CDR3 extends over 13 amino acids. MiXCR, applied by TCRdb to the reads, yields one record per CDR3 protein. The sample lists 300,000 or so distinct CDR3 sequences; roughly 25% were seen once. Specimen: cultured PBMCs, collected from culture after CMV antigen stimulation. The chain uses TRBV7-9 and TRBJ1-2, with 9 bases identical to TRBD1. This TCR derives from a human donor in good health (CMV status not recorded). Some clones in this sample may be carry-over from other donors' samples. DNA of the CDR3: TGTGCCAGCAAGGGACAGGGATTCTATGGCTACACCTTC. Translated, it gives CASKGQGFYGYTF.